This TCR beta chain emerged from a study of blood T cell repertoires in COVID-19. Profiled with immunoSEQ multiplex PCR; TCRdb holds only in-frame clones, not every one. Of 95,000 to 150,000 clones in the sample, 86% were seen once. This CDR3 is 15 amino acids long. Per germline, CDR1 SGHVS and CDR2 FNYEAQ. V trimming: 3 bases; J trimming: 4 bases; junction bases outside the gene matches: 7. This chain links TRBV7-6 with TRBJ2-7, with 9 positions matching TRBD1. Sequences were obtained from peripheral blood. The origin of this receptor is a human donor in a cohort sampled during active COVID-19. As DNA, the CDR3 is TGTGCCAGCAGCTTGGGACAGGGACTACAATACGAGCAGTACTTC. It codes for CASSLGQGLQYEQYF.